A selection of T cell receptor beta chains follows, all from one sample in a study of control samples from healthy donors and cancer patients. Assay used: immunoSEQ multiplex PCR; TCRdb lists only in-frame clones, some missing. This table holds 95,000 to 150,000 clones, more than 70% found once. The sequenced sample was blood. Receptor source: a man aged 55-75 years in good health. Each CDR3 is given with its conserved first and last residue. D genes are given only for firm matches. Expanded clones get a size class; other rows say once, few or many, or leave the size out.

D	V	J	size	length	CDR3	DNA
-	TRBV3-1/TRBV3-2	TRBJ1-1	-	15	CASSPAGSKLTEAFF	TGTGCCAGCAGCCCGGCAGGGTCTAAGTTAACTGAAGCTTTCTTT
TRBD1	TRBV28	TRBJ1-2	-	13	CASRTTGFDGYTF	TGTGCCAGCAGGACGACAGGGTTCGATGGCTACACCTTC
-	TRBV5-6	TRBJ2-3	-	14	CASSFSTSTDTQYF	TGTGCCAGCAGCTTCTCGACCTCCACAGATACGCAGTATTTT
-	TRBV5-1	TRBJ1-1	-	14	CASSLQGMNTEAFF	TGCGCCAGCAGCTTACAGGGCATGAACACTGAAGCTTTCTTT
-	TRBV28	TRBJ1-1	-	13	CATNDHMNTEAFF	TGTGCCACCAACGACCACATGAACACTGAAGCTTTCTTT
-	TRBV2	TRBJ1-2	-	12	CASSAAGYGYTF	TGTGCCAGCAGTGCAGCTGGTTATGGCTACACCTTC
-	TRBV5-1	TRBJ1-5	-	13	CASSSTGNQPQHF	TGCGCCAGCAGCTCCACGGGCAATCAGCCCCAGCATTTT
-	TRBV7-9	TRBJ2-2	few	14	CASSPYKGSGELFF	TGTGCCAGCAGCCCCTATAAGGGTTCCGGGGAGCTGTTTTTT
-	TRBV9	TRBJ1-3	once	18	CASSVDAGTLLSGNTIYF	TGTGCCAGCAGCGTAGACGCCGGGACTCTATTATCTGGAAACACCATATATTTT
TRBD1	TRBV28	TRBJ1-4	few	15	CASRSGTGNAEKLFF	TGTGCCAGCCGGTCCGGGACAGGCAACGCGGAAAAACTGTTTTTT
-	TRBV18	TRBJ2-7	-	14	CASSPQGSLNEQYF	TGTGCCAGCTCACCTCAGGGGAGTCTAAACGAGCAGTACTTC
-	TRBV3-1/TRBV3-2	TRBJ2-5	-	12	CASSPNRETQYF	TGTGCCAGCAGCCCAAACCGGGAGACCCAGTACTTC
-	TRBV27	TRBJ1-1	-	13	CATRFGRNTEAFF	TGTGCCACCCGTTTCGGGCGGAACACTGAAGCTTTCTTT
-	TRBV3-1/TRBV3-2	TRBJ1-3	-	15	CASSQSGSRSDTIYF	TGTGCCAGCAGCCAATCTGGGTCCAGGTCGGACACCATATATTTT
TRBD1	TRBV5-1	TRBJ1-2	-	13	CASSFTDRGGYTF	TGCGCCAGCAGCTTCACTGACAGGGGCGGCTACACCTTC
-	TRBV5-4	TRBJ2-3	-	14	CADGGEISTDTQYF	TGTGCCGACGGGGGAGAAATTAGCACAGATACGCAGTATTTT
TRBD2	TRBV4-2	TRBJ2-4	-	18	CASSQAATSGGAKNIQYF	TGTGCCAGCAGCCAAGCGGCCACCAGCGGGGGAGCCAAAAACATTCAGTACTTC
-	TRBV4-1	TRBJ1-1	-	15	CASSETGMPNSEAFF	TGCGCCAGCAGTGAAACAGGGATGCCGAACTCTGAAGCTTTCTTT
-	TRBV6-4	TRBJ2-7	-	13	CASSDSRRNEQYF	TGTGCCAGCAGTGACTCGAGGAGGAACGAGCAGTACTTC
TRBD2	TRBV19	TRBJ2-3	-	15	CASSTTSGPSDTQYF	TGTGCCAGTAGTACCACTAGCGGCCCCTCGGATACGCAGTATTTT
-	TRBV7-9	TRBJ1-4	-	14	CASSLAGLNEKLFF	TGTGCCAGCAGCTTAGCAGGTCTTAATGAAAAACTGTTTTTT
TRBD1	TRBV2	TRBJ1-6	few	14	CASRPTGVNSPLHF	TGTGCCAGCAGGCCTACAGGGGTTAATTCACCCCTCCACTTT
-	TRBV5-4	TRBJ1-1	-	13	CASSPRESRGAFF	TGTGCCAGCAGCCCCAGGGAGTCACGGGGAGCTTTCTTT
-	TRBV27	TRBJ2-2	few	14	CASSQQFYTGELFF	TGTGCCAGCAGTCAACAGTTCTACACCGGGGAGCTGTTTTTT
-	TRBV15	TRBJ1-3	-	14	CATSDIQGWNTIYF	TGTGCCACCAGCGATATACAGGGCTGGAACACCATATATTTT
-	TRBV24-1	TRBJ2-6	-	18	CAIAGQISPSSGANVLTF	TGTGCCATCGCGGGACAGATCAGTCCTAGCTCTGGGGCCAACGTCCTGACTTTC
-	TRBV5-1	TRBJ2-7	-	14	CASSGSRASYEQYF	TGCGCCAGCAGCGGGAGTAGGGCCTCCTACGAGCAGTACTTC
-	TRBV2	TRBJ2-7	few	11	CASSGGGKQYF	TGTGCCAGCAGTGGGGGAGGAAAGCAGTACTTC
TRBD1	TRBV2	TRBJ1-2	-	15	CASEYGQGQLGGYTF	TGTGCCAGCGAGTACGGACAGGGCCAACTGGGGGGCTACACCTTC
-	TRBV7-2	TRBJ2-7	-	14	CASSPRLEAYEQYF	TGTGCCAGCAGCCCTAGGCTAGAAGCCTACGAGCAGTACTTC
TRBD1	TRBV7-3	TRBJ1-6	-	19	CASSSIPPRPGQGNSPLHF	TGTGCCAGCAGCTCCATTCCCCCACGTCCGGGACAGGGTAATTCACCCCTCCACTTT
TRBD1	TRBV6-5	TRBJ1-1	-	15	CASSRGTGGRTEAFF	TGTGCCAGCAGTAGAGGGACAGGAGGACGCACTGAAGCTTTCTTT
-	TRBV19	TRBJ2-3	-	15	CASSIGHSSGDTQYF	TGTGCCAGTAGTATAGGCCATTCCTCCGGAGATACGCAGTATTTT
TRBD1	TRBV28	TRBJ1-1	-	16	CASSSYPGQANTEAFF	TGTGCCAGCAGTTCATATCCGGGACAGGCGAACACTGAAGCTTTCTTT
TRBD1	TRBV18	TRBJ1-6	-	14	CASSQDREGSPLHF	TGTGCCAGCTCTCAGGACAGGGAGGGTTCACCCCTCCACTTT
-	TRBV7-3	TRBJ2-2	-	12	CASSMGSRELFF	TGTGCCAGCAGCATGGGGTCTCGGGAGCTGTTTTTT
-	TRBV25-1	TRBJ2-3	-	14	CASSAGRGTDTQYF	TGTGCCAGCAGTGCGGGCAGGGGGACTGATACGCAGTATTTT
TRBD2	TRBV5-1	TRBJ2-7	-	16	CASSLTGLAGGYEQYF	TGCGCCAGCAGCTTGACGGGACTAGCGGGGGGGTACGAGCAGTACTTC
-	TRBV12-3/TRBV12-4	TRBJ2-7	-	12	CASSPSAYEQYF	TGTGCCAGCAGTCCTTCCGCCTACGAGCAGTACTTC
-	TRBV20-1	TRBJ1-1	-	11	CSAFFLTEAFF	TGCAGTGCTTTCTTTTTGACTGAAGCTTTCTTT
TRBD2	TRBV2	TRBJ2-7	-	14	CASRERGGTYEQYF	TGTGCCAGCAGGGAGCGGGGGGGCACCTACGAGCAGTACTTC
-	TRBV27	TRBJ2-3	-	15	CASSSFGGSTDTQYF	TGTGCCAGCAGTTCATTCGGGGGTAGCACAGATACGCAGTATTTT
TRBD1	TRBV19	TRBJ2-1	-	15	CASSGTGSSYNEQFF	TGTGCCAGTAGTGGGACAGGGAGCTCCTACAATGAGCAGTTCTTC
-	TRBV6-5	TRBJ1-5	-	13	CASSGTGDQPQHF	TGTGCCAGCAGCGGGACGGGAGATCAGCCCCAGCATTTT
-	TRBV10-3	TRBJ1-5	-	16	CAISELGGAGNQPQHF	TGTGCCATCAGTGAATTGGGGGGCGCGGGCAATCAGCCCCAGCATTTT
-	TRBV27	TRBJ1-3	few	15	CASTSFGAGGNTIYF	TGTGCCAGCACCAGCTTCGGGGCGGGGGGAAACACCATATATTTT
-	TRBV19	TRBJ1-1	-	14	CATLPLGGQGRAFF	TGTGCCACCCTACCCCTTGGGGGACAAGGTCGGGCTTTCTTT
TRBD1	TRBV7-2	TRBJ2-3	-	14	CASSLDRVPDTQYF	TGTGCCAGCAGCTTGGACAGGGTCCCAGATACGCAGTATTTT
-	TRBV7-9	TRBJ2-1	once	12	CASSFEYNEQFF	TGTGCCAGCAGCTTCGAGTACAATGAGCAGTTCTTC
TRBD2	TRBV7-2	TRBJ2-2	-	16	CASSLGGGGNTGELFF	TGTGCCAGCAGCTTAGGCGGGGGGGGAAACACCGGGGAGCTGTTTTTT
-	TRBV2	TRBJ1-4	few	15	CASTGTLSTNEKLFF	TGTGCCAGCACAGGGACCCTCTCAACTAATGAAAAACTGTTTTTT